The 7 T cell receptor beta chains presented below share a single source sample, sequenced in a study of T cell clonality in common variable immunodeficiency. Sequencing used immunoSEQ multiplex PCR; TCRdb keeps in-frame clones, though not all of them. The table lists about 81,000 clones, no singletons, with approximately 0.81% in the top ten. The source material was peripheral blood mononuclear cells. The origin of the receptors is a person aged 18-70 years in good health.

This clone was detected only a few times. The CDR3 loop is CASSPPQFDRGNQPQHF. The DNA read from the CDR3 is TGTGCCAGCTCACCACCGCAATTCGACAGGGGCAATCAGCCC. J is TRBJ1-5 and V is TRBV18; 7 bases fit TRBD1. The CDR3 extends 3 residues past the end of the read, so its final part is completed from the germline J gene. The germline gives CDR1 KGHSH, CDR2 LQKENI. This CDR3 spans 17 amino acids. With 0 bases clipped from V and 2 bases from J, the junction kept 7 bases outside the gene matches.

The table lists this clone with many counts. The DNA ends 3 residues before the CDR3 does, and the rest of the CDR3 is filled in from the germline J gene. The chain joins TRBV7-6 to TRBJ1-1; D is unresolved. The CDR3 runs to 13 residues. Trimming removed 2 bases from V and 1 base from J, with 5 bases in between. Germline CDR1 and CDR2: SGHVS and FNYEAQ. CDR3 bases read: TGTGCCAGCAGCTTAAGCCAGAACACTGAA. Translation: CASSLSQNTE. In full, the CDR3 is CASSLSQNTEAFF.

This clone came up many times. The CDR3 end lies 3 residues beyond the end of the read and is filled in from the germline J gene. The chain recombines TRBV5-1 with TRBJ2-7; 7 nucleotides match TRBD2. V lost 0 bases and J lost 2; bases outside the gene matches: 8. Germline CDR1 SGHRS, CDR2 YFSETQ. This CDR3 contains 16 residues. Partial CDR3 DNA: TGCGCCAGCAGCTTGGGGTTAGCGGGCCTGGCCTACGAG. Amino acid sequence: CASSLGLAGLAYE. The CDR3 as a whole reads CASSLGLAGLAYEQYF. The entire variable domain, with the rest obtained from reference TRBV5-1 and TRBJ2-7, is as follows: KAGVTQTPRYLIKTRGQQVTLSCSPISGHRSVSWYQQTPGQGLQFLFEYFSETQRNKGNFPGRFSGRQFSNSRSEMNVSTLELGDSALYLCASSLGLAGLAYEQYFGPGTRLTVT.

This clone was found many times. The sequence runs out 3 residues before the end of the CDR3; the remainder is reconstructed from the germline J gene. The chain has TRBV11-2 and TRBJ2-7; 8 bases map to TRBD2. The CDR3 length is 15 residues. The V gene's germline CDR1 is SGHAT and CDR2 FQNNGV. V shed 2 bases, J shed 6 bases, and the junction held 9 bases outside the gene matches. The CDR3 loop reads CASSLLGLGSGEQYF. CDR3 DNA (partial): TGTGCCAGCAGCTTACTGGGACTAGGGTCGGGCGAG. The full variable domain, in which reference TRBV11-2 and TRBJ2-7 provide the parts outside the CDR3, is EAGVAQSPRYKIIEKRQSVAFWCNPISGHATLYWYQQILGQGPKLLIQFQNNGVVDDSQLPKDRFSAERLKGVDSTLKIQPAKLEDSAVYLCASSLLGLGSGEQYFGPGTRLTVT.

This clone has ten or more counts. The read comes to an end 3 residues before the CDR3 does, leaving the germline J gene to fill in the end. J is TRBJ2-3 and V is TRBV20-1, with 9 bases aligning to TRBD2. Germline V gene sequence: CDR1 DFQATT, CDR2 SNEGSKA (reference sequence). V was pared by 3 bases and J by 2 bases, with 6 bases of the junction left unmatched. The CDR3 is 15 amino acids. The sequenced CDR3 bases are TGCAGTGCTAGGCCGACTAGCGGATACACAGATACG. Translated: CSARPTSGYTDT. The whole CDR3 reads CSARPTSGYTDTQYF.

Details on this clone: The read ends 3 residues before the CDR3 terminus; that terminus is restored from the germline J gene. V is TRBV5-1 and J is TRBJ2-7, with 9 bases fitting TRBD1. This CDR3 has 16 residues. Germline-derived CDR1 and CDR2 are SGHRS and YFSETQ. The V gene end was trimmed by 4 bases and the J gene end by 3 bases; junction bases not matched to a gene: 11. The CDR3 bases that were read are TGCGCCAGCAGCCCAGAATTGACAGGGGGACTCTACGAG. Its protein product is CASSPELTGGLYE. The entire CDR3 sequence reads CASSPELTGGLYEQYF.

This clone occurred a few times. The sequenced fragment ends 3 residues before the CDR3 boundary, so the rest is inferred from the germline J gene. This sequence joins TRBV23-1 and TRBJ2-2, with TRBD2 identical over 10 bases. TRBV23-1 counts as an open reading frame of uncertain function. V lost 0 bases to trimming and J lost 9 bases; unmatched junction nucleotides: 10. This CDR3 has 17 amino acids. The CDR3 is CASSQSWASGSSWELFF. CDR3 bases read: TGCGCCAGCAGTCAATCGTGGGCTAGCGGGAGTAGCTGGGAG.